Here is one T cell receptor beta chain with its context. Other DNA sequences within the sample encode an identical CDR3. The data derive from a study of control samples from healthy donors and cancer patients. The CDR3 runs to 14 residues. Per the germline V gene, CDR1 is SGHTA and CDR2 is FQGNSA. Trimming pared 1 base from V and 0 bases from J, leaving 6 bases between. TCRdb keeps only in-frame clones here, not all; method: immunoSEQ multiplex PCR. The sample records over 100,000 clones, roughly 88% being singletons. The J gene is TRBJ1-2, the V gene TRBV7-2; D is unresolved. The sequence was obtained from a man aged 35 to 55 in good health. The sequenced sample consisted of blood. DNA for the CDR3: TGTGCCAGCAGCTTAGGTACAGCTAACTATGGCTACACCTTC. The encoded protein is CASSLGTANYGYTF.